This T cell receptor beta chain was recovered during a study of blood T cell repertoires in COVID-19 (dated by TCRdb to about 2020). With regard to the full study: Collaborator samples came from the United States, Italy and Spain and covered acute and convalescent phases of COVID-19. HLA class I and class II types, where available, came from metadata supplied by the sample provider rather than from assay-based typing. The repertoires were released in a freely available public database intended as a resource for research on the immune response to SARS-CoV-2. The samples were drawn from two sources: the first 160 participants of the ongoing ImmuneRACE study, and fewer than 1,500 subjects contributed by 6 global collaborators. A de-identified subject ID, COVID-19 status, age in years and sex were almost always included in the sample metadata. The dataset comprised deeply sampled blood TCRbeta repertoires from subjects exposed to, actively infected with, or recovered from COVID-19. The material from the prospective study consisted of cDNA or gDNA derived from T cells, B-cell-depleted T cells, or PBMCs. What the authors observed across the whole study: How much clinical and demographic metadata was included differed by source and by participant, and the metadata was provided uncurated.

As concerns this clone: Its antigen is still unknown. Base quality data are lacking; no much larger clone is found one base away.

The CDR1 and CDR2 encoded by the germline V gene are SGHNT and YENEEA. Its CDR3 holds 15 amino acids, cysteine through phenylalanine. The entry retains the CDR3 DNA only, 45 bases that are in frame from base 1. Trimming at the junction amounts to 5 bases on V and 5 bases on J, and the germline ends lie 18 bases apart. TCRbeta CDR3 regions were amplified from genomic DNA by means of the immunoSEQ Assay, a bias-controlled multiplex PCR. The original pipeline was this. Nucleated cell counts per sample were estimated from amplification of reference gene primers within the assay. To quantify the absolute abundance of each unique TCRbeta CDR3 rearrangement, sequence reads were collapsed and filtered. For each sample, productive Simpson clonality was calculated as the square root of Simpson's diversity index over productive rearrangements. TCRdb's version of the immuneACCESS table is confined to in-frame rearrangements and falls short of the full clone set. An unresolved V gene accounts for under half of the shortfall where checked; the remainder is of unknown origin. V and J calls and clone size are those listed in that table; D and trimming were worked out from the DNA. This sample comprises roughly 380,000 clones, about 89% of them detected only once. The ten most abundant clones make up 1.3% of the sample.

Participants in the prospective study were aged roughly 18 to 100 years, lived in 20 to 25 United States geographic areas, and enrolled through a virtual design. To assign participants to cohorts, the prospective study relied on clinical history that participants themselves reported in a screening survey and a study questionnaire. For ImmuneRACE Cohort 3, a participant was defined as recovered based on two consecutive negative NP/OP PCR tests, clearance by a healthcare professional, or resolution of symptoms. Each participant in the prospective study had whole blood, serum and a nasopharyngeal or oropharyngeal swab collected by mobile phlebotomists. Additional blood draws and questionnaires over an approximately two-month period could optionally be provided by prospective study participants. Prospective study blood samples were shipped either frozen or at room temperature before DNA extraction.

The source material was PBMCs or T cells enriched from blood (not recorded which). The TCR comes from a man aged 30-40 years who had recovered from COVID-19. The chain links TRBV11-3 with TRBJ2-5; TRBD1 is a weak D gene call, 6 bases matching. The DNA reads TGTGCCAGCAGCCGGGGTCCTGGGGGCCTTGAGACCCAGTACTTC. Its protein product is CASSRGPGGLETQYF. Supplemented by the reference TRBV11-3 and TRBJ2-5 proteins around the CDR3, the complete variable domain is EAGVVQSPRYKIIEKKQPVAFWCNPISGHNTLYWYLQNLGQGPELLIRYENEEAVDDSQLPKDRFSAERLKGVDSTLKIQPAELGDSAVYLCASSRGPGGLETQYFGPGTRLLVL.